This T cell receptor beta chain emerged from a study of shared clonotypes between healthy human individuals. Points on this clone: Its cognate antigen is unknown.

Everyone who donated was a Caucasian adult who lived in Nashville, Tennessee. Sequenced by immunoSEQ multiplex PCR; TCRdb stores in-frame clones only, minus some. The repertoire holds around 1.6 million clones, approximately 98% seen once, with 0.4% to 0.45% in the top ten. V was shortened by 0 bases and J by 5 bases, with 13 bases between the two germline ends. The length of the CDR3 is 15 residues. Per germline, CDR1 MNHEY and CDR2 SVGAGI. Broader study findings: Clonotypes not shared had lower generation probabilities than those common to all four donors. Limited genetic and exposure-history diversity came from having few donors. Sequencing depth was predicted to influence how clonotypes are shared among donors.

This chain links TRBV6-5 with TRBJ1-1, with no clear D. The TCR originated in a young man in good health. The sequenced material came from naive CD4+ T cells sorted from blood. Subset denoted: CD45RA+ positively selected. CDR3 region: CASSYSGVKRTEAFF. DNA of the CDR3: TGTGCCAGCAGTTACTCTGGTGTTAAGAGGACTGAAGCTTTCTTT.